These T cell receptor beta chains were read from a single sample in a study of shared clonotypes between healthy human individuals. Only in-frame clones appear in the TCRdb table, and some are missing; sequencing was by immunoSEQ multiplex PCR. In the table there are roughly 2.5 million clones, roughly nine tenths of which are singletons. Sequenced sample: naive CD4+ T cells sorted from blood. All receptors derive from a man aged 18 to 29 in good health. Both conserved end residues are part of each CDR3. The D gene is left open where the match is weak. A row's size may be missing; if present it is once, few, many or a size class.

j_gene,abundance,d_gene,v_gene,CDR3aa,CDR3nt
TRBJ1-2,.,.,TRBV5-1,CASSLAGNYGYTF,TGCGCCAGCAGCTTGGCAGGAAACTATGGCTACACCTTC
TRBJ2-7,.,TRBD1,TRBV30,CAGIQGVAYEQYF,TGTGCCGGGATCCAGGGGGTTGCCTACGAGCAGTACTTC
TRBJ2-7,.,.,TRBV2,CASTPRDRLGSYEQYF,TGTGCCAGCACCCCCCGAGACAGGTTGGGCTCCTACGAGCAGTACTTC
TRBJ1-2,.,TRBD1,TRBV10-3,CAISDGQGADYGYTF,TGTGCCATCAGTGACGGACAGGGGGCAGACTATGGCTACACCTTC
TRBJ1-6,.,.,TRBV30,CAWWRGGNDSPLHF,TGTGCCTGGTGGAGGGGGGGAAATGATTCACCCCTCCACTTT
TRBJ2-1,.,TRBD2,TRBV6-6,CASRLAAAAQFF,TGTGCCAGCAGACTAGCGGCTGCCGCGCAGTTCTTC
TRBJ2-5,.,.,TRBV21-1,CASSSGTEETQYF,TGTGCCAGCAGCTCCGGGACGGAAGAGACCCAGTACTTC
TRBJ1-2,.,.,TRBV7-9,CASSSTGANYGYTF,TGTGCCAGCAGCTCGACGGGAGCTAACTATGGCTACACCTTC
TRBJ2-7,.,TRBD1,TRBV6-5,CASSRQGSDEQYF,TGTGCCAGCAGCCGACAGGGCAGCGACGAGCAGTACTTC
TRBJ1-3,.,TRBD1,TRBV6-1,CASSPLDRARSTIYF,TGTGCCAGCAGCCCCCTGGACAGGGCAAGGAGCACCATATATTTT
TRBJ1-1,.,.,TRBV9,CASSKGHISVEAFF,TGTGCCAGCAGCAAAGGACATATATCTGTTGAAGCTTTCTTT
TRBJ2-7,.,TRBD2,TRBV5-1,CASSLSTSARYEQYF,TGCGCCAGCAGCCTGTCGACTAGCGCCAGATACGAGCAGTACTTC
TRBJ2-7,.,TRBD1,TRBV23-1,CASSQSSGQGREQYF,TGCGCCAGCAGTCAATCCTCGGGACAGGGGAGGGAGCAGTACTTC
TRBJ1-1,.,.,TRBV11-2,CASSLVGGVNTEAFF,TGTGCCAGCAGCTTAGTGGGAGGGGTGAACACTGAAGCTTTCTTT
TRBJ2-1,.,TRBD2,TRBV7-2,CASSLRGRRSSYNEQFF,TGTGCCAGCAGCTTACGCGGGAGGAGGAGCTCCTACAATGAGCAGTTCTTC
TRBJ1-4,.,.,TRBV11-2,CASSNDGSTNEKLFF,TGTGCCAGCAGCAACGACGGGTCAACTAATGAAAAACTGTTTTTT
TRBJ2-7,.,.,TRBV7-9,CASSLKVAEDYEQYF,TGTGCCAGCAGCTTAAAGGTGGCAGAGGACTACGAGCAGTACTTC
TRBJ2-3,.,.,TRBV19,CASSIPGVTADTQYF,TGTGCCAGTAGTATCCCCGGGGTAACGGCAGATACGCAGTATTTT
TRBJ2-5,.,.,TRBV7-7,CASSLTPQETQYF,TGTGCTAGCAGCTTAACCCCGCAAGAGACCCAGTACTTC
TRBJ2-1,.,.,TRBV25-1,CASTLVGEQFF,TGTGCCAGCACCCTGGTCGGTGAGCAGTTCTTC
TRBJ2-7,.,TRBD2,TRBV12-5,CASGPGTSGTGEQYF,TGTGCTAGTGGGCCAGGGACTAGCGGTACCGGAGAGCAGTACTTC
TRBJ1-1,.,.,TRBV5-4,CASSLGQDGRAFF,TGTGCCAGCAGCTTAGGTCAGGACGGGCGAGCTTTCTTT
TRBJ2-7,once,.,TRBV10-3,CAISESGGNSYEQYF,TGTGCCATCAGTGAGTCGGGCGGGAACTCCTACGAGCAGTACTTC
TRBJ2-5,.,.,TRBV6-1,CASTQGLGETQYF,TGTGCCAGCACCCAGGGCCTGGGGGAGACCCAGTACTTC
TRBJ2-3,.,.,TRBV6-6,CASEGRTDTQYF,TGTGCCAGCGAGGGTAGAACAGATACGCAGTATTTT
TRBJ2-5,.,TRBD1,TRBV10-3,CAISADRGIQETQYF,TGTGCCATCAGTGCCGACAGGGGAATTCAAGAGACCCAGTACTTC
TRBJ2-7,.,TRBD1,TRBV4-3,CASSPGTGVSSYEQYF,TGCGCCAGCAGCCCCGGGACAGGGGTTTCGTCCTACGAGCAGTACTTC
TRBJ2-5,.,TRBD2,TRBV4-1,CASSQLIRGTSGPGTQYF,TGCGCCAGCAGCCAATTGATTAGGGGGACTAGCGGGCCTGGAACCCAGTACTTC
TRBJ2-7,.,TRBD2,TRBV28,CASTIRTSGQLIPYEQYF,TGTGCCAGCACAATTAGGACTAGCGGACAACTTATACCATACGAGCAGTACTTC
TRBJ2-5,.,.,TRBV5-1,CASSLPTGKETQYF,TGCGCCAGCAGCTTACCTACAGGGAAAGAGACCCAGTACTTC
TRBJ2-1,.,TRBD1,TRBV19,CASSILQGVNEQFF,TGTGCCAGTAGTATACTACAGGGGGTAAATGAGCAGTTCTTC
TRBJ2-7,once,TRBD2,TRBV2,CASILSPSGRKSSYEQYF,TGTGCCAGCATTCTATCGCCTAGCGGGAGGAAGAGCTCCTACGAGCAGTACTTC